The 10 T cell receptor beta chains below come from one sample, sequenced in a study of T cell repertoires in cytomegalovirus infection. TCRdb re-analysed the reads in MiXCR, keeping a single row per CDR3 protein. The sample has around 530,000 distinct CDR3 sequences, more than 20% seen once. The sequencing input was PBMCs. The receptors were sampled from a human donor in good health (CMV status not recorded). Some clones in this sample may be carry-over from other donors' samples.

The chain recombines TRBV10-3 with TRBJ2-3; 9 bases agree with TRBD1. This CDR3 contains 16 residues. CDR1 and CDR2 from the germline V gene are ENHRY and SYGVKD. V lost 7 bases to trimming and J lost 3 bases; unmatched junction nucleotides: 11. The CDR3 reads CAIKGQGTGRTDTQYF. The CDR3 nucleotides read TGTGCCATCAAGGGACAGGGAACAGGGAGGACAGATACGCAGTATTTT.

The chain couples TRBV19 to TRBJ2-7; TRBD2 matches at 13 bases. The CDR3 is 18 amino acids. V shed 4 bases, J shed 2 bases, and the junction held 11 bases outside the gene matches. The V gene's germline CDR1 is LNHDA and CDR2 SQIVND (reference sequence). The CDR3: CASSTLGLAGTRTYEQYF. Written as DNA, the CDR3 is TGTGCCAGTAGTACCCTGGGACTAGCGGGGACGCGAACCTACGAGCAGTACTTC.

V and J are TRBV4-2 and TRBJ2-1; the match to TRBD2 covers 10 bases. J was trimmed by 10 bases and V by 6 bases; bases with no gene match: 6. The CDR3 extends over 13 amino acids. Germline V gene lookup returns CDR1 LGHNA and CDR2 YNFKEQ. Here the CDR3 reads CASSGSTSGEQFF. DNA of the CDR3: TGTGCCAGCAGTGGATCGACTAGCGGGGAGCAGTTCTTC.

The chain employs TRBV20-1 and TRBJ1-1; 7 bases map to TRBD1. Unmatched junction bases numbered 7, after V lost 2 bases and J lost 4 bases. From germline, CDR1 is DFQATT and CDR2 SNEGSKA (reference sequence). The CDR3 runs to 14 residues. DNA for the CDR3: TGCAGTGCTAGACGAGGACAGGTGGGCACTGAAGCTTTCTTT. Translated: CSARRGQVGTEAFF.

The chain combines TRBV12-3 or TRBV12-4 with TRBJ2-3; D remains unclear. The CDR3 covers 13 residues. Deletions cut 6 bases from V and 4 bases from J, with 11 bases between. The CDR3 sequence: CASSPPESDTQYF. The CDR3 coding sequence is TGTGCCAGCAGCCCCCCTGAGTCAGATACGCAGTATTTT.

The chain recombines TRBV2 with TRBJ1-6; D ambiguous. V was trimmed by 3 bases and J by 8 bases, leaving 11 bases between them. Looked up from germline, CDR1 is SNHLY and CDR2 is FYNNEI. The CDR3 runs to 14 residues. The CDR3 is CASSDRDFDSPLHF. In DNA, the CDR3 is TGTGCCAGCAGTGATCGGGATTTTGATTCACCCCTCCACTTT.

Notes on this clonotype: This is likely an artifact of a read error, given a far larger clone one base away. The chain carries TRBV7-2 and TRBJ2-3, with a tentative D call TRBD1 (5 bases). Looked up from germline, CDR1 is SGHTA and CDR2 is FQGNSA. This CDR3 spans 12 amino acids. CDR3 in amino acids: CANSRGTDTQYF. CDR3 in DNA: TGTGCCAACAGCAGGGGCACAGATACGCAGTATTTT.

This clonotype was seen only a few times. The gene calls are TRBV7-9 and TRBJ2-1; 9 nucleotides agree with TRBD2. V shed 5 bases, J shed 7 bases, and the junction held 12 bases outside the gene matches. Germline-derived CDR1 and CDR2 are SEHNR and FQNEAQ (reference sequence). The CDR3 loop spans 16 amino acids. As DNA, the CDR3 is TGTGCCAGCAGCGCGGGAGGGGGGGGCGTGAGTAATGAGCAGTTCTTC. This encodes CASSAGGGGVSNEQFF.

The DNA of the CDR3 is TGTGCCAGCAGCCCCCGGGGCCCTTACGAGCAGTACTTC. Its translation: CASSPRGPYEQYF. The V gene is TRBV6-1, the J gene TRBJ2-7; possibly TRBD1 or TRBD2 for D (5 bases each). V lost 6 bases to trimming and J lost 4 bases, with 13 bases between them. This CDR3 is built from 13 residues. Germline V gene sequence: CDR1 MNHNS, CDR2 SASEGT.

This sequence joins TRBV29-1 and TRBJ2-2; 14 nucleotides align to TRBD2. CDR3 size: 15 residues. After removal of 6 bases from V and 2 bases from J, the junction contained 2 bases not matched to a gene. Looked up from germline, CDR1 is SQVTM and CDR2 is ANQGSEA. CDR3 DNA: TGCAGCGTGGGGACTAGCGGGAGTAACACCGGGGAGCTGTTTTTT. Translating it yields CSVGTSGSNTGELFF.